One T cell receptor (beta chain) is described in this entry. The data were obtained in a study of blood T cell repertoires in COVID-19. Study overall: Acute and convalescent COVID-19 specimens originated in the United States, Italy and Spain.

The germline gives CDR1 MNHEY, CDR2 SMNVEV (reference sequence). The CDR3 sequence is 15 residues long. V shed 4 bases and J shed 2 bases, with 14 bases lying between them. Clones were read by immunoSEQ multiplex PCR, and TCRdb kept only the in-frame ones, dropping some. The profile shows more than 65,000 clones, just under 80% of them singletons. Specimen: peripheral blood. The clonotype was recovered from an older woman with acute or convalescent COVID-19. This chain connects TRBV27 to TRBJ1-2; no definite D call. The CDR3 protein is CASSSREGRNYGYTF. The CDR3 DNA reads TGTGCCAGCAGTTCTCGCGAGGGAAGAAACTATGGCTACACCTTC.